Each of the 6 T cell receptor beta chains below was sequenced from the same sample in a study of shared clonotypes between healthy human individuals. The method was immunoSEQ multiplex PCR; TCRdb's version includes in-frame clones alone and lacks a portion of them. Of millions of clones in the sample, roughly 92% were seen once. The specimen was naive CD4+ T cells sorted from blood. Described subset: CD45RA+ positively selected. The origin of the receptors is a man younger than 35 in good health.

About this clone itself: Other nucleotide sequences from this sample produce the same CDR3. This chain connects TRBV30 to TRBJ2-5; 7 bases are a match to TRBD2. Trimming cost V 5 bases and J 5 bases; bases outside gene matches: 2. The CDR3 contains 11 residues. The germline CDR1 and CDR2 sequences are GTSNPN and SVGIG (reference sequence). DNA for the CDR3: TGTGCCTGGGGGGGAGGGGAGACCCAGTACTTC. It is translated as CAWGGGETQYF.

The V gene is TRBV19, the J gene TRBJ1-2; D might be TRBD1 (6 bases). This CDR3 region has 13 residues. Per the germline V gene, CDR1 is LNHDA and CDR2 is SQIVND (reference sequence). V was shortened by 5 bases and J by 8 bases, with 15 bases between the two germline ends. The CDR3 region is CASSANRVQGYTF. CDR3 DNA sequence: TGTGCCAGTAGTGCCAACAGGGTTCAAGGCTACACCTTC. Combining the CDR3 with reference TRBV19 and TRBJ1-2 gives the whole variable domain DGGITQSPKYLFRKEGQNVTLSCEQNLNHDAMYWYRQDPGQGLRLIYYSQIVNDFQKGDIAEGYSVSREKKESFPLTVTSAQKNPTAFYLCASSANRVQGYTFGSGTRLTVV.

This chain uses TRBV2 with TRBJ2-5; 7 nucleotides match TRBD1. Germline V gives CDR1 SNHLY, CDR2 FYNNEI. Trimming at V came to 5 bases and at J to 4 bases, leaving 4 bases not matched to a gene. This CDR3 has 13 amino acids. The CDR3 region has the DNA TGTGCCAGCAGTCCAGGGGGTGGAGAGACCCAGTACTTC. Protein: CASSPGGGETQYF.

This clone is a singleton in its sample. The chain employs TRBV10-1 and TRBJ2-7, with D tentatively TRBD1 (5 bases). Trimming removed 4 bases from V and 3 bases from J, with 16 bases in between. The V gene's germline CDR1 is WNHNN and CDR2 SYGVQD (reference sequence). The CDR3 totals 15 residues. CDR3 loop: CASSAGWGKDYEQYF. Here the CDR3 DNA reads TGCGCCAGCAGTGCTGGATGGGGCAAGGACTACGAGCAGTACTTC.

CDR3 residues: CASSRGQGGAGNTEAFF. CDR3 coding DNA: TGTGCCAGCTCACGCGGTCAAGGGGGCGCTGGGAACACTGAAGCTTTCTTT. The chain is built from TRBV18 and TRBJ1-1; 7 bases are a match to TRBD1. The CDR3 contains 17 residues. V gave up 4 bases and J gave up 1 base; unmatched junction bases: 12. CDR1 KGHSH and CDR2 LQKENI come from the germline V gene.

The chain is built from TRBV6-5 and TRBJ2-7, with 7 positions matching TRBD1. The trim removed 0 bases at V and 6 bases at J, leaving 8 bases unmatched. Germline V gene sequence: CDR1 MNHEY, CDR2 SVGAGI. The CDR3 runs to 15 residues. The CDR3 region is CASSYSRDSLSEQYF. DNA for the CDR3: TGTGCCAGCAGTTACTCGAGGGACAGCCTTTCCGAGCAGTACTTC.